This T cell receptor beta chain derives from a study of blood T cells in healthy people across ages. Findings and caveats of the study: Per million T cells, TCR beta diversity dropped about linearly as age rose.

The second PCR ran about 6 to 12 cycles with a sample-barcoded 5' primer and J-beta primers. TCRdb reprocessed the 5' RACE reads with MiXCR, giving one entry per CDR3 protein. This sample has under 800,000 distinct CDR3 sequences, with roughly 45% found just once. The sample holds many counts of this clonotype. Its target is unknown. Looked up from germline, CDR1 is MDHEN and CDR2 is SYDVKM. This CDR3 is built from 12 residues. The trim removed 1 base at V and 7 bases at J, leaving 0 bases unmatched. The sequencing input was blood. This chain connects TRBV28 to TRBJ2-7; 8 bases align to TRBD1. This TCR came from a woman aged 60-75 years in good health. The CDR3 DNA follows: TGTGCCAGCAGTTTATACAGGGGGGAGCAGTACTTC. Its protein is CASSLYRGEQYF.